This paragraph covers one T cell receptor (beta chain) sequence. What it binds is unknown. Measured with immunoSEQ multiplex PCR; TCRdb has only the in-frame clones, and not every one. This table holds 550,000 to 750,000 clones, about 91% found once. The sample is drawn from a study of shared clonotypes between healthy human individuals. General study results and limits: The naive CD4 repertoires of a handful of donors were compared, and approximately 4.7% of clonotypes were shared.

CD8 cells classed as naive were CD45RO-negative and positively selected for CCR7, excluding terminally differentiated effector memory CD45RA+ cells. Input material: naive CD8+ T cells sorted from blood. The origin of this receptor is a man aged 25-45 years in good health.

The CDR3 is CASSPPSASYEQYF. The CDR3 DNA follows: TGTGCCAGTAGTCCCCCAAGCGCTAGTTACGAGCAGTACTTC. The chain couples TRBV19 to TRBJ2-7; no firm D call. The CDR3 totals 14 residues. Trimming stripped 5 bases from V and 4 bases from J, with 15 bases between. The germline V gene encodes CDR1 LNHDA and CDR2 SQIVND (reference sequence).